This TCR beta chain stems from a study of metastatic and nonmetastatic thyroid tumors. Study overall: Peripheral blood and tumor or nodule samples from malignant and benign thyroid patients were compared. Study-wide points: Malignant tumors reportedly showed significantly higher TCR beta diversity than benign nodules in both blood and tumor.

The CDR3 contains 12 residues. Looked up from germline, CDR1 is MNHNS and CDR2 is SASEGT. The germline V and J ends were trimmed by 10 bases and 4 bases, with 13 bases remaining between them. Treatment of any kind had been given to no patient before thyroid surgery. TCRdb re-called clones from the PCR reads using MiXCR. The sample has 89,000 or so clones, 8% to 9.5% seen once. A note on this clone: Its matching antigen is unknown.

The sample taken for sequencing was blood. V usage is TRBV6-1 and J usage is TRBJ1-2; tentatively, D is TRBD1 (5 bases). The source of this sequence is a female donor with papillary thyroid cancer or a benign thyroid nodule (not recorded which). Some clones in this sample may be carry-over from other donors' samples. CDR3 nucleotides: TGTGCCACCGAGACAGCGATCTATGGCTACACCTTC. Protein: CATETAIYGYTF.